Sequencing of this TCR beta chain was carried out in a study of post-analysis software for immune sequencing data. Study conclusions and caveats: There was significantly lower normalized Chao1 diversity in multiple sclerosis patients than in controls. In patients, TRBV5-6, TRBV5-1 and TRBV20-1 belonged to five or six TRBV segments found more frequently than in controls.

Unique molecular identifiers tagged the TCR beta cDNA libraries. TCRdb reprocessed the PCR reads with MiXCR, giving one entry per CDR3 protein. The table includes fewer than 850,000 distinct CDR3 sequences, roughly 27% detected once. CDR3 length equals 18 residues. CDR1 is MNHEY and CDR2 is SMNVEV in the germline V gene (reference sequence). For this clonotype: Antigen: not known. The germline gene is not matched at one end of the junction; a read error may be the cause.

The chain joins TRBV27 to TRBJ2-3; 11 nucleotides line up with TRBD2. The sample comprised blood. This clonotype originated in a girl between 5 and 17 years old with multiple sclerosis. CDR3 nucleotides: TGTGCCAGCAGTCCAGCCATGGGACTAGCGGAAAGCACAGATACGCGGTATTTT. This gives the protein CASSPAMGLAESTDTRYF.